This entry describes one TCR beta chain. The sample originates from a study of blood T cell repertoires in COVID-19. Whole-study context: Researchers got acute and convalescent COVID-19 samples from the United States, Italy and Spain. Sources were T cells, B-cell-depleted T cells, or PBMCs; the material itself was cDNA or gDNA.

The CDR3 is 15 amino acids. Losses at the gene ends were 2 bases for V and 3 bases for J; bases not matched to a gene: 1. The germline V gene has CDR1 LGHDT and CDR2 YNNKEL (reference sequence). The authors' processing: Reference gene primers were amplified, and this amplification served to estimate nucleated cell counts. Measured with immunoSEQ multiplex PCR; TCRdb has only the in-frame clones, and not every one. For V, J and clone size, that table is used; D and trimming come from the DNA. The table shows 190,000 or so clones, with 80% to 90% occurring only once. Participants were placed into cohorts based on the clinical history they reported.

This TCR was recovered from a man aged 18 to 30 with acute COVID-19. Sequencing used PBMCs or T cells enriched from blood (not recorded which). The chain combines TRBV3-1 (or the pseudogene TRBV3-2) with TRBJ2-1; 10 nucleotides agree with TRBD2. Written as DNA, the CDR3 is TGTGCCAGCAGCCAACCTAGCGGGGGCTACAATGAGCAGTTCTTC. Translating gives CASSQPSGGYNEQFF.